This section outlines one T cell receptor beta chain sequence together with its context. The data were taken from a study of T cell changes during pregnancy in multiple sclerosis. Germline V gene lookup returns CDR1 SGHRS and CDR2 YFSETQ. The V and J ends lost 4 bases and 7 bases, in that order; junction bases with no gene match: 6. The CDR3 covers 14 residues. Sequenced by immunoSEQ multiplex PCR; TCRdb stores in-frame clones only, minus some. The data hold 70,000 to 75,000 clones, with 92% observed a single time. The chain carries TRBV5-1 and TRBJ1-5; TRBD1 aligns across 9 bases. The sample consisted of peripheral blood, taken before pregnancy. The receptor was derived from a female donor with multiple sclerosis, enrolled in a pregnancy study. CDR3 bases: TGCGCCAGCAGCGAGGGACAGGGAAGCCAGCCCCAGCATTTT. It translates to CASSEGQGSQPQHF.